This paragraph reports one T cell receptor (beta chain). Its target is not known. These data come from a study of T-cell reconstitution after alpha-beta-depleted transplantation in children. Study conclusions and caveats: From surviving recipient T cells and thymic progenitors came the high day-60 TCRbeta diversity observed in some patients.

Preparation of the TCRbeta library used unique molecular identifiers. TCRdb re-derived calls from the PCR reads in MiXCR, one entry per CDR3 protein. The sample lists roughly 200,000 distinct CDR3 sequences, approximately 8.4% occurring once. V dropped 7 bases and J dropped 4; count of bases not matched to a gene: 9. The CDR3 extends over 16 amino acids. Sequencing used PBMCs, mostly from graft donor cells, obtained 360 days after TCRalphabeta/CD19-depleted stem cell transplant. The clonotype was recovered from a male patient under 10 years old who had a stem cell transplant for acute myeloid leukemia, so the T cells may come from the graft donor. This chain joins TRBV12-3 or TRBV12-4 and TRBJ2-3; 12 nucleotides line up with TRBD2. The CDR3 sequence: CASTMTSGSIADTQYF. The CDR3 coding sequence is TGTGCCAGCACCATGACTAGCGGGAGTATCGCAGATACGCAGTATTTT.